This T cell receptor beta chain was identified in a study of blood T cell repertoires in COVID-19. Using immunoSEQ multiplex PCR, the repertoire was profiled, and TCRdb retains in-frame clones only, with some absent. The sample yields around 95,000 clones, more than 65% seen once. This clone has just one count. Germline loops: CDR1 MNHEY, CDR2 SMNVEV (reference sequence). The CDR3 has 14 residues. The V and J ends lost 5 bases and 1 base respectively, with 6 bases between them. The V call is TRBV27, the J call TRBJ1-6, with D uncertain. The receptor's source is a woman older than 75 with acute or convalescent COVID-19. The sample was peripheral blood. The CDR3 DNA reads as TGTGCCAGCAGTAGCCGGTCCTATAATTCACCCCTCCACTTT. Translated, it gives CASSSRSYNSPLHF.